The sequence of this T cell receptor (beta chain) was determined in a study of T cells in Graves' hyperthyroidism and ophthalmopathy. The CDR3 regions of TCR beta were amplified from RNA transcripts. A set of HTBI primers served as the primers for a first-round RT-PCR of the TCR CDR3. A single record per CDR3 protein comes from TCRdb applying MiXCR to the multiplex PCR reads. The sample holds nearly 750,000 distinct CDR3 sequences, 30% to 40% seen once. There are a few counts of this clonotype. Germline loops: CDR1 SEHNR, CDR2 FQNEAQ (reference sequence). V dropped 6 bases and J dropped 1; count of bases not matched to a gene: 8. CDR3 size: 16 residues.

This TCR derives from a woman between 40 and 50 years old with Graves' hyperthyroidism. Sequenced input: blood. The rearrangement joins TRBV7-9 to TRBJ1-1, with TRBD1 matching 10 bases. CDR3 in DNA: TGTGCCAGCAGTGGATCAGGGGACAGGGGGAACACTGAAGCTTTCTTT. It translates to CASSGSGDRGNTEAFF.